These 9 T cell receptor beta chains were sequenced from one sample in a study of T cell changes during pregnancy in multiple sclerosis. TCRdb's table, derived via immunoSEQ multiplex PCR, lists solely in-frame clones and lacks some. The sample shows roughly 66,000 clones, around 92% of them seen only once. The sample was peripheral blood, taken in the first trimester of pregnancy. Receptors were obtained from a female donor with multiple sclerosis, enrolled in a pregnancy study.

Only one count was recorded for this clone. The chain's CDR3 is CASSFQTAKAFF. The CDR3 DNA is TGTGCCAGCAGTTTCCAGACAGCGAAAGCTTTCTTT. The chain couples TRBV28 to TRBJ1-1, with a weak D call TRBD1 (5 bases). CDR1 is MDHEN, CDR2 SYDVKM, per germline. This CDR3 comprises 12 residues. Trimming removed 3 bases at V and 9 bases at J, with 11 bases between.

The genes are TRBV13 and TRBJ1-2; 8 bases align to TRBD1. Trimming removed 4 bases from V and 5 bases from J; junction bases left unmatched: 6. CDR3 length equals 14 residues. Germline assignment: CDR1 PRHDT and CDR2 FYEKMQ (reference sequence). The CDR3 sequence is CASSYPQGGYGYTF. CDR3 DNA: TGTGCCAGCAGCTACCCACAGGGGGGGTATGGCTACACCTTC.

The rearrangement links TRBV7-3 to TRBJ2-7; TRBD2 is a possible D gene (7 bases). The V gene's germline CDR1 is SGHTA and CDR2 FQGTGA. This CDR3 is 14 amino acids long. The V gene lost 5 bases and the J gene lost 6 bases, with 17 bases spanning the gap. In DNA form, the CDR3 reads TGTGCCAGCAGCCGGGGAGGGGGTGGAAGCGAGCAGTACTTC. Its translation is CASSRGGGGSEQYF.

The chain is built from TRBV10-3 and TRBJ2-1; the match to TRBD2 covers 9 bases. Germline V gene data show CDR1 as ENHRY and CDR2 as SYGVKD. V lost 7 bases and J lost 8; bases outside the gene matches: 9. The CDR3 totals 14 residues. The CDR3 sequence: CAIKVAGVGDEQFF. The CDR3 bases are TGTGCCATCAAGGTAGCGGGAGTAGGTGATGAGCAGTTCTTC.

The count of this clone is one. This chain uses TRBV4-3 with TRBJ1-4, with 8 bases matching TRBD1. Germline-derived CDR1 and CDR2 are LGHNA and YSLEER. With V trimmed by 0 bases and J by 4 bases, 7 bases remained unmatched. CDR3 length: 17 amino acids. The CDR3 bases are TGCGCCAGCAGCCAAGACGGGCGGACAGGGCTTAATGAAAAACTGTTTTTT. Translating gives CASSQDGRTGLNEKLFF.

This clone was found once. The chain uses TRBV28 and TRBJ2-5; possibly TRBD1 for D (5 bases). CDR1 and CDR2 (germline): MDHEN, SYDVKM. The CDR3 sequence is 14 residues long. V shed 5 bases and J shed 4 bases, with 14 bases lying between them. CDR3 protein: CASSPSVQVETQYF. The DNA for the CDR3 is TGTGCCAGCAGTCCCAGCGTACAGGTAGAGACCCAGTACTTC.

The gene calls are TRBV19 and TRBJ2-7, with D tentatively TRBD1 (6 bases). The CDR3 runs to 12 residues. The germline gives CDR1 LNHDA, CDR2 SQIVND (reference sequence). With 4 bases removed from V and 4 bases from J, the gap between germline ends came to 8 bases. The DNA for the CDR3 is TGTGCCAGTAGTAGAACAGGGTACGAGCAGTACTTC. The encoded protein is CASSRTGYEQYF. Using reference TRBV19 and TRBJ2-7 for the parts outside the CDR3, the full variable domain is DGGITQSPKYLFRKEGQNVTLSCEQNLNHDAMYWYRQDPGQGLRLIYYSQIVNDFQKGDIAEGYSVSREKKESFPLTVTSAQKNPTAFYLCASSRTGYEQYFGPGTRLTVT.

The rearrangement uses TRBV7-3 and TRBJ2-1; 7 bases are a match to TRBD1. Per the germline V gene, CDR1 is SGHTA and CDR2 is FQGTGA. The CDR3 extends over 16 amino acids. The trim removed 5 bases at V and 0 bases at J, leaving 7 bases unmatched. CDR3 sequence (DNA): TGTGCCAGCAGCCCTAGACAGGGAAGCTCCTACAATGAGCAGTTCTTC. Amino acid sequence: CASSPRQGSSYNEQFF.

The rearrangement uses TRBV6-4 and TRBJ2-3; 11 nucleotides line up with TRBD2. CDR1 is MRHNA, CDR2 SNTAGT, per germline. J was trimmed by 2 bases and V by 5 bases; bases with no gene match: 3. The CDR3 totals 15 residues. The CDR3 coding sequence is TGTGCCAGCAGTAATAGCGGGAGGGCCACAGATACGCAGTATTTT. Encoded protein: CASSNSGRATDTQYF.